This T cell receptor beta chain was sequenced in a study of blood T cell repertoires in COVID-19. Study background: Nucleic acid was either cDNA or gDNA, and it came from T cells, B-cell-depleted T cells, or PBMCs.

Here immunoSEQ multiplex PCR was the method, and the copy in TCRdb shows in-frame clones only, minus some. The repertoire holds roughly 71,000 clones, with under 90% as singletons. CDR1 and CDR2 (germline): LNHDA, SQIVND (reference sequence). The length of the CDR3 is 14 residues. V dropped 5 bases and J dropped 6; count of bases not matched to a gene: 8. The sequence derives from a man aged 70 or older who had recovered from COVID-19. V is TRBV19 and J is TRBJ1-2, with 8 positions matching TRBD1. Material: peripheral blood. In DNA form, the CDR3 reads TGTGCCAGTAGTTTCACAGGGGGAGACGATGGCTACACCTTC. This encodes CASSFTGGDDGYTF.